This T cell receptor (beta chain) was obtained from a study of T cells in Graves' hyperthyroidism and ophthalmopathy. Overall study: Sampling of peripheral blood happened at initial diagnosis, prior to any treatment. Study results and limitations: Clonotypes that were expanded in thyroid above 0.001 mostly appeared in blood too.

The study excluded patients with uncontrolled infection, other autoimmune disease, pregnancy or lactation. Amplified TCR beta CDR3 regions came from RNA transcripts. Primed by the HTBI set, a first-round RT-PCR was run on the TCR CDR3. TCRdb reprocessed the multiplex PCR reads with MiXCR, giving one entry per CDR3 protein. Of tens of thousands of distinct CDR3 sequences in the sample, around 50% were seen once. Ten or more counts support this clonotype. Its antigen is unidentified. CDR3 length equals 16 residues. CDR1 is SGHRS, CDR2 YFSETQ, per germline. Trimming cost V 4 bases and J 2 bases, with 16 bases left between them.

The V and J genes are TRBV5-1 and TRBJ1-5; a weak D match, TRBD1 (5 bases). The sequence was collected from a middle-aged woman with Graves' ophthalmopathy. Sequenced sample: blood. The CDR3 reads CASSLGAEGGNQPQHF. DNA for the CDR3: TGCGCCAGCAGCCTAGGGGCAGAGGGCGGCAATCAGCCCCAGCATTTT.